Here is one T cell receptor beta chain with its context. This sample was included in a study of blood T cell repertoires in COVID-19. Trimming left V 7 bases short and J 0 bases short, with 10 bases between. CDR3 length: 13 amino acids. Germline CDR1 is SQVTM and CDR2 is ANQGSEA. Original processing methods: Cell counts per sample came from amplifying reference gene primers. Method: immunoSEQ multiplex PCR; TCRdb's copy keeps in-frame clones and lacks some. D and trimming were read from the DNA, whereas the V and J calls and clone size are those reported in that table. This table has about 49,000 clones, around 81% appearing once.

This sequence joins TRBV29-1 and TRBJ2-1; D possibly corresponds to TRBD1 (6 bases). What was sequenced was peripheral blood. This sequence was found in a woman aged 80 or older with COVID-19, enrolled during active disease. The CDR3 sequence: CSAGTFSYNEQFF. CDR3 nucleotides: TGCAGCGCTGGGACATTCTCCTACAATGAGCAGTTCTTC.